This TCR beta chain was observed in a study of T cells in tumors after PD-1 blockade. Overall study context: Patients had no prior checkpoint blockade, systemic immunosuppressants, or anti-cancer therapy within 4 weeks. Mean per blood sample: some 120,000 templates (about 23,000-257,772), about 37,000 unique clonotypes.

Trimming cost V 7 bases and J 2 bases; bases outside gene matches: 8. The CDR3 contains 15 residues. Germline values: CDR1 MNHEY, CDR2 SVGAGI. Sequenced by immunoSEQ multiplex PCR; TCRdb stores in-frame clones only, minus some. Among roughly 49,000 clones listed, over 70% were seen once. Genomic DNA template from tumor biopsies or peripheral blood, 616 ng to 6,004 ng input. V gene TRBV6-5 combines with J gene TRBJ2-1; 7 bases line up with TRBD2. The receptor was isolated from a human donor with basal cell carcinoma. The starting material was PBMCs, obtained before anti-PD-1 treatment. The CDR3 sequence: CASTPGGGTYNEQFF. DNA for the CDR3: TGTGCCAGCACGCCTGGCGGGGGTACCTACAATGAGCAGTTCTTC.